Sequencing of this T cell receptor beta chain was carried out in a study of blood T cell repertoires in COVID-19. Study-wide background: Samples representing acute and convalescent COVID-19 were sourced from the United States, Italy and Spain. Sample material is recorded as cDNA or gDNA derived from T cells, B-cell-depleted T cells, or PBMCs.

The CDR3 covers 12 residues. From germline, CDR1 is LNHDA and CDR2 SQIVND (reference sequence). V was clipped by 5 bases and J by 2 bases, with 6 bases between them. As processed by the authors: It was from reference gene primer amplification that nucleated cell counts were estimated. Profiled with immunoSEQ multiplex PCR; TCRdb holds only in-frame clones, not every one. The DNA was the basis for D and trimming; V, J and clone size are from that table. The sample has about 120,000 clones, roughly nine tenths seen once. The sequenced sample was peripheral blood. V is TRBV19 and J is TRBJ1-1; D is unresolved. The clonotype originates from a man between 65 and 85 years old with active or convalescent COVID-19. CDR3 residues: CASSVQNTEAFF. In nucleotides, the CDR3 is TGTGCCAGTAGTGTACAAAACACTGAAGCTTTCTTT.